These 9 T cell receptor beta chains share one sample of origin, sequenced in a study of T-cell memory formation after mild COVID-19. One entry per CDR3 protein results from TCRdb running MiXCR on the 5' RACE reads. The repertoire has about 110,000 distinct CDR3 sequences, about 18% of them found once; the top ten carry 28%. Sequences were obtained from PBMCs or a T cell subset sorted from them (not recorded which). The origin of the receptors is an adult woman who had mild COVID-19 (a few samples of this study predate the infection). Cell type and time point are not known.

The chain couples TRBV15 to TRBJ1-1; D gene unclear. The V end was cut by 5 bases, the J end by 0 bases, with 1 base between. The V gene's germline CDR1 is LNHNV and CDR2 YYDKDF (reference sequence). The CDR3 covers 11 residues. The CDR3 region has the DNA TGTGCCACCAGCCTGAACACTGAAGCTTTCTTT. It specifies CATSLNTEAFF.

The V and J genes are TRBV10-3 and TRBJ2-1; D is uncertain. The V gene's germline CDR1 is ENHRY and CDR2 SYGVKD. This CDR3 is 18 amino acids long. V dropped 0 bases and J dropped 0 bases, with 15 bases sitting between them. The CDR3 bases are TGTGCCATCAGTGAGTCCCCCGGTTTCTCTTACTCCTACAATGAGCAGTTCTTC. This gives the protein CAISESPGFSYSYNEQFF.

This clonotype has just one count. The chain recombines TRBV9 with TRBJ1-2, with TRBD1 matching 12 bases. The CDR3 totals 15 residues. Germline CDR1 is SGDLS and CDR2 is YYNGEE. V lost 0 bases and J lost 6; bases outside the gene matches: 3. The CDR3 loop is CASSVGGTGGNGYTF. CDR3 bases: TGTGCCAGCAGCGTAGGTGGGACAGGGGGCAATGGCTACACCTTC.

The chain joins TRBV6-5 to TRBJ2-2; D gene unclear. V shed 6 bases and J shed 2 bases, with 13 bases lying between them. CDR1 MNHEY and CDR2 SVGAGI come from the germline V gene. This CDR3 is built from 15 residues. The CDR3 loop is CASSYGYINTGELFF. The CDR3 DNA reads TGTGCCAGCAGCTATGGGTACATTAACACCGGGGAGCTGTTTTTT.

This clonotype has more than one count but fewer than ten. CDR3 bases: TGTGCCAGCACGCAGGGGTTCGAGGATACGCAGTATTTT. It encodes CASTQGFEDTQYF. V gene TRBV7-9 combines with J gene TRBJ2-3, with a weak D call TRBD1 (6 bases). CDR3 length: 13 amino acids. Deletions cut 7 bases from V and 6 bases from J, with 14 bases between. Germline V gene data show CDR1 as SEHNR and CDR2 as FQNEAQ (reference sequence).

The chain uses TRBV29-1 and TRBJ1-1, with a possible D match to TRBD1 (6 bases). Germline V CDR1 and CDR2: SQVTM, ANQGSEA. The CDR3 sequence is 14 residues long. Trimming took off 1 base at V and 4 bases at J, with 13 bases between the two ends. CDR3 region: CSVEGNRDGTEAFF. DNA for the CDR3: TGCAGCGTTGAAGGAAACAGGGATGGCACTGAAGCTTTCTTT. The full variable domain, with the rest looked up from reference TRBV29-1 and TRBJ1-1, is SAVISQKPSRDICQRGTSLTIQCQVDSQVTMMFWYRQQPGQSLTLIATANQGSEATYESGFVIDKFPISRPNLTFSTLTVSNMSPEDSSIYLCSVEGNRDGTEAFFGQGTRLTVV.

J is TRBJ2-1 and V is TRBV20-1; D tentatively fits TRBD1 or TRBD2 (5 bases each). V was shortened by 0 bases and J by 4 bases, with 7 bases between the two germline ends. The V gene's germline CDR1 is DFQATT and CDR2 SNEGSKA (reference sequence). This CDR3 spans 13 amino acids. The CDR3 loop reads CSARERGYNEQFF. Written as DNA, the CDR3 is TGCAGTGCTAGAGAGAGGGGTTACAATGAGCAGTTCTTC.

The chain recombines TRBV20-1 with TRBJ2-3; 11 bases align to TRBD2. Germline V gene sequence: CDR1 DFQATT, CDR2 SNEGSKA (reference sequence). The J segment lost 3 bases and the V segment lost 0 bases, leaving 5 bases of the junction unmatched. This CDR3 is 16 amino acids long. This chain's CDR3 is CSARDRASGRTDTQYF. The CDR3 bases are TGCAGTGCTAGAGATAGGGCTAGCGGGAGGACAGATACGCAGTATTTT.

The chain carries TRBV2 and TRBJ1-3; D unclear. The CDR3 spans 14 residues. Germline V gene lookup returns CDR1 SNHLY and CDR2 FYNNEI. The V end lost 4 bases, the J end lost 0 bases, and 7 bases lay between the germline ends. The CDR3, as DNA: TGTGCCAGCAGTGGAGGGTACTCTGGAAACACCATATATTTT. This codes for CASSGGYSGNTIYF.